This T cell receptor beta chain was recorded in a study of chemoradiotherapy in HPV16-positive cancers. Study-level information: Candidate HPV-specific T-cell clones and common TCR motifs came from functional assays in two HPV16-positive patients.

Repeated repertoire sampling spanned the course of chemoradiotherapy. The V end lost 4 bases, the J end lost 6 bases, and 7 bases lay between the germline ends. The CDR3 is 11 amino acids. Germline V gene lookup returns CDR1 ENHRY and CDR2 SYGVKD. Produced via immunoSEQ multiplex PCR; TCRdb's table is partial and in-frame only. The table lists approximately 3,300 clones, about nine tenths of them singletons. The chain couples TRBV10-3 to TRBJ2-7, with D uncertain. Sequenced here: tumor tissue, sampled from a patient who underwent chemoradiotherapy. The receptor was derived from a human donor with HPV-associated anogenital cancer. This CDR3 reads CAISVTGEQYF. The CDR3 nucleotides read TGTGCCATCAGTGTGACCGGCGAGCAGTACTTC.